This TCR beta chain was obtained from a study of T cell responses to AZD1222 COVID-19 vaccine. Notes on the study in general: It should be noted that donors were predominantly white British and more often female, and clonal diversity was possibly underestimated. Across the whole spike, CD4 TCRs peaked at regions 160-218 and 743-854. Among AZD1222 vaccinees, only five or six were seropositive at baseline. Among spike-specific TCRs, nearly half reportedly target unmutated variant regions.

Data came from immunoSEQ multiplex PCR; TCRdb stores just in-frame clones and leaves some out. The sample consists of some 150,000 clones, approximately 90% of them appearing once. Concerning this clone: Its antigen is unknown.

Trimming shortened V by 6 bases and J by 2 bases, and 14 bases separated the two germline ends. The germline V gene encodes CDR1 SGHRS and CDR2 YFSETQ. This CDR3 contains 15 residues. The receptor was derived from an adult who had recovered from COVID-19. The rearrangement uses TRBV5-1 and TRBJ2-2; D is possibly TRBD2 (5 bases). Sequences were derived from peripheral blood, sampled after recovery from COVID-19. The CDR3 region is CASTNQRFNTGELFF. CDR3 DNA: TGCGCCAGCACCAATCAGCGGTTTAACACCGGGGAGCTGTTTTTT.